The clone carrying this TCR beta chain came up a few times. This record comes from a study of response to subunit inactivated influenza vaccine. MiXCR, applied by TCRdb to the RT-PCR reads, yields one record per CDR3 protein. The table includes fewer than 750,000 distinct CDR3 sequences, around 15% detected once. The germline gives CDR1 SGHTA, CDR2 FQGNSA. This CDR3 comprises 15 residues. V lost 4 bases, J lost 7 bases, and 8 bases stayed unmatched. The rearrangement links TRBV7-2 to TRBJ1-5, with TRBD1 matching 9 bases. Sequencing used PBMCs from blood, obtained about 11 days after vaccination. This clonotype originated in a man aged 45-65 years who received an inactivated influenza vaccine. The CDR3 region has the DNA TGTGCCAGCAGCTCGGGACAGGGAAGACAGCAGCCCCAGCATTTT. Encoded protein: CASSSGQGRQQPQHF.